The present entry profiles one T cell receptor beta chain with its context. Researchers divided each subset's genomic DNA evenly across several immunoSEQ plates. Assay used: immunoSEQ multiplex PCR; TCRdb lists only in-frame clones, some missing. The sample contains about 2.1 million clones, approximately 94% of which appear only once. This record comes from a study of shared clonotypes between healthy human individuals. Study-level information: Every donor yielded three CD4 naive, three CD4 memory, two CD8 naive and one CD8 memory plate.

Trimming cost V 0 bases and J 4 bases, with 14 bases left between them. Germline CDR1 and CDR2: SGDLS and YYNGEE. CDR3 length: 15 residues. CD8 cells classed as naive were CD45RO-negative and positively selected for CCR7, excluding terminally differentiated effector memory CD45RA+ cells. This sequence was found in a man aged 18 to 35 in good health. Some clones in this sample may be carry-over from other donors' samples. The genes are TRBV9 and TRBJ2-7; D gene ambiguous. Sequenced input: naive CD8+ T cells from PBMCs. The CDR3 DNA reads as TGTGCCAGCAGCGTAGAGTCGGTGGCTCGGTACGAGCAGTACTTC. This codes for CASSVESVARYEQYF.